The rows below give T cell receptor beta chains drawn from one sample of a study of identical twins. TCRdb reprocessed the 5' RACE reads with MiXCR, giving one entry per CDR3 protein. Of 310,000 or so distinct CDR3 sequences in the sample, approximately 8% were seen once. The same sample was also used in a study of yellow fever vaccine responses in identical twins.

Sequencing used memory (CD45RO+) T cells sorted from blood. The receptors were gathered from a woman between 18 and 30 years old in good health. The CDR3 runs from the conserved cysteine through the conserved F or W. The D gene is left open where the match is weak.

>17|TRBD2|TRBJ2-2|TRBV5-1
CASSSGWTSGRPGELFF
>15|NA|TRBJ1-4|TRBV10-1
CASSIGTVDNEKLFF
>13|NA|TRBJ2-7|TRBV2
CASSDHLPGEQYF
>17|TRBD2|TRBJ2-1|TRBV2
CASSTSTSGGAGNEQFF
>11|NA|TRBJ1-2|TRBV20-1
CSAAYNYGYTF
>19|NA|TRBJ1-2|TRBV12-2
CASRPSTGTPSQGSYGYTF
>15|NA|TRBJ2-7|TRBV5-1
CASRTSGLQTYEQYF
>14|TRBD2|TRBJ2-1|TRBV6-6
CASSEDPRLAGPFF
>15|NA|TRBJ2-1|TRBV12-3/TRBV12-4
CASSLYGSSYNEQFF
>15|NA|TRBJ2-1|TRBV24-1
CATQGSSSSYNEQFF
>15|TRBD2|TRBJ2-1|TRBV6-1
CASRPTSGSWDEQFF
>15|TRBD1|TRBJ1-3|TRBV27
CASSLTGDTGNTIYF
>14|NA|TRBJ1-5|TRBV6-1
CASSEGGGNQPQHF
>16|TRBD1|TRBJ1-5|TRBV15
CATSVTGTGSFEPQHF
>15|TRBD2|TRBJ2-1|TRBV7-2
CASTTMSGAYNEQFF
>15|NA|TRBJ1-4|TRBV7-4
CASSLTYRENEKLFF
>16|NA|TRBJ2-5|TRBV5-1
CASSLGTMTGQETQYF
>14|TRBD2|TRBJ2-5|TRBV5-5
CASSPRLAGETQYF
>14|NA|TRBJ1-2|TRBV18
CASSRPGAFGGYTF
>17|NA|TRBJ2-2|TRBV4-1
CASSQGPTGTFTGELFF